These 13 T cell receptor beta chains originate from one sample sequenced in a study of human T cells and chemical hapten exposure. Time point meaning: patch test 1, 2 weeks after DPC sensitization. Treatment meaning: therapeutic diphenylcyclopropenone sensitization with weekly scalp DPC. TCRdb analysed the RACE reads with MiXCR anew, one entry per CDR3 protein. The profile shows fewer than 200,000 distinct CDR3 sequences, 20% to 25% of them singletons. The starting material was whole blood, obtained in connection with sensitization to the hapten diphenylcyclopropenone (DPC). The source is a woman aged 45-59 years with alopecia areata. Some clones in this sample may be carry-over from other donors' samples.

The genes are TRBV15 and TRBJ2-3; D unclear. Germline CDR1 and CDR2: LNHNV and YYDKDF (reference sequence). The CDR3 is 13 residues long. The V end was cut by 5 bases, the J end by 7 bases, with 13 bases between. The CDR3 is CATSVGAPNTQYF. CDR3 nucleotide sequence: TGTGCCACCAGCGTCGGAGCTCCCAATACGCAGTATTTT.

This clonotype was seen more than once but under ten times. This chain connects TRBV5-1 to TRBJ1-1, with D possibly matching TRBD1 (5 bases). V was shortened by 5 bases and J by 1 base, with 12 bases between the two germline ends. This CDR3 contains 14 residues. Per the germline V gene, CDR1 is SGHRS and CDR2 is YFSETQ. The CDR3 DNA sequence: TGCGCCAGCAGTTTTTTCAGGGCGAACACTGAAGCTTTCTTT. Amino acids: CASSFFRANTEAFF.

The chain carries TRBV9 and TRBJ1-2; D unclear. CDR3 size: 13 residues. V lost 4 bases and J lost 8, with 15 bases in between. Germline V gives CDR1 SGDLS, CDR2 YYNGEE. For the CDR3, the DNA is TGTGCCAGCAGCCCCACGGTCCTTAGGGGCTACACCTTC. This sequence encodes CASSPTVLRGYTF. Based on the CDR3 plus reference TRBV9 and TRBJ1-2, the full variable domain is DSGVTQTPKHLITATGQRVTLRCSPRSGDLSVYWYQQSLDQGLQFLIQYYNGEERAKGNILERFSAQQFPDLHSELNLSSLELGDSALYFCASSPTVLRGYTFGSGTRLTVV.

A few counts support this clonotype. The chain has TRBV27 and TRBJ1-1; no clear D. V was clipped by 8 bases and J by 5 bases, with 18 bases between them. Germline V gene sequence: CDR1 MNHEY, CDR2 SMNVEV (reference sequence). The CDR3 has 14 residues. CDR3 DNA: TGTGCCAGCGGCCAATCAGACGGAAGAACTGAAGCTTTCTTT. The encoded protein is CASGQSDGRTEAFF.

In DNA form, the CDR3 reads TGCAGTGCTGAACTAGCGGGAGTCGGGGAGCTGTTTTTT. Amino acid sequence: CSAELAGVGELFF. The V and J genes are TRBV20-1 and TRBJ2-2, with 11 bases identical to TRBD2. There are 13 residues in the CDR3. V dropped 5 bases and J dropped 7; count of bases not matched to a gene: 3. Germline CDR1 reads DFQATT; CDR2 reads SNEGSKA (reference sequence).

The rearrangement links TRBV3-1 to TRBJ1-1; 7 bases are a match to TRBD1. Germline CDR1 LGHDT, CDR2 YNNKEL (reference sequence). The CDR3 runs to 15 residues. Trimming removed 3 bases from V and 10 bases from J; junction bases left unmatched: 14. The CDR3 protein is CASSQPHGQVYGAFF. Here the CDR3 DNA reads TGTGCCAGCAGCCAGCCCCATGGACAGGTATACGGAGCTTTCTTT.

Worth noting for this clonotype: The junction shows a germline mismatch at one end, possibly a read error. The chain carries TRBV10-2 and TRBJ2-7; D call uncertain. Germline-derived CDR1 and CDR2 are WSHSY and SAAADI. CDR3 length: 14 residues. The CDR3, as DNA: TGCGCCAGCAGTCATATCCCAGCTGGCTACGAGCAGCACTTC. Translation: CASSHIPAGYEQHF.

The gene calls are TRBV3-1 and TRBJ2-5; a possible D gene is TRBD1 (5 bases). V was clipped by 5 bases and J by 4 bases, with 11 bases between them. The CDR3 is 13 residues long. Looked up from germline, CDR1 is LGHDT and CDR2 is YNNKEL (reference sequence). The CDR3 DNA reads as TGTGCCAGCAGCGATGGGGCCTTAGAGACCCAGTACTTC. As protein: CASSDGALETQYF.

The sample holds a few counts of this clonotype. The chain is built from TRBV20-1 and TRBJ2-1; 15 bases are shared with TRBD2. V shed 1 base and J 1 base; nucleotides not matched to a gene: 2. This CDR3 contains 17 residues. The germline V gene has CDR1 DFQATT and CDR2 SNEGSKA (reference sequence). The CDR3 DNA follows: TGCAGTGCTAGAGCCGGGACTAGCGGGAGGTCCTACAATGAGCAGTTCTTC. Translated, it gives CSARAGTSGRSYNEQFF.

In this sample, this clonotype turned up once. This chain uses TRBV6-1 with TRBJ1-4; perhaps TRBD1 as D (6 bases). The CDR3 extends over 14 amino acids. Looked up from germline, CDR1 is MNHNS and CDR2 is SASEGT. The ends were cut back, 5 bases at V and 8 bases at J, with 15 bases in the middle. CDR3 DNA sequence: TGTGCCAGCAGTAAGGCAGGGGAGTCGGAAAAACTGTTTTTT. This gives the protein CASSKAGESEKLFF.

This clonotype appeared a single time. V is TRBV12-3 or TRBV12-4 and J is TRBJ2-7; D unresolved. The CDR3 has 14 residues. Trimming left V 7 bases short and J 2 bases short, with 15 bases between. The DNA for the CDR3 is TGTGCCAGCACCCTACCTGGCCTTACCTACGAGCAGTACTTC. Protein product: CASTLPGLTYEQYF.

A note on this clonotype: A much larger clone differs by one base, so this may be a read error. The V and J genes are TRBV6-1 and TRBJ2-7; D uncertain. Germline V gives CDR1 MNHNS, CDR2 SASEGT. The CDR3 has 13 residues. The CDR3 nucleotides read TGTGCCAGCAGTTCGACACGGCCTGGCGAGAAGTACTTC. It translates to CASSSTRPGEKYF.

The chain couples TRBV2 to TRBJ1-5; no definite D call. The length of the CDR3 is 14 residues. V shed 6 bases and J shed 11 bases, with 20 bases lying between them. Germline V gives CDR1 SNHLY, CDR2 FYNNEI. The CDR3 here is CASSQTRTASAQHF. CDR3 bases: TGTGCCAGCAGCCAGACCCGGACGGCTAGTGCCCAGCATTTT.